These T cell receptor beta chains were read from a single sample in a study of T cell changes during pregnancy in multiple sclerosis. Sequenced by immunoSEQ multiplex PCR; TCRdb stores in-frame clones only, minus some. The sample has about 46,000 clones, 75% to 95% seen once; the top ten hold 9%. The sequenced sample was CD8+ T cells from peripheral blood mononuclear cells, obtained after pregnancy. The receptors were sampled from a female donor with multiple sclerosis, enrolled in a pregnancy study. CDR3s include the opening cysteine and the closing phenylalanine or tryptophan. The order of the fields is J gene, V gene, D gene, clone size, CDR3 protein, CDR3 DNA. A D gene is named only where the DNA matches it firmly. Clone size appears in some rows only: once, few, many, or a class for an expanded clone.

J gene: TRBJ2-1
V gene: TRBV13
D gene: -
clone size: -
CDR3 protein: CASSPTLDSFNEQFF
CDR3 DNA: TGTGCCAGCAGCCCCACCCTGGACAGTTTCAATGAGCAGTTCTTC

J gene: TRBJ2-7
V gene: TRBV27
D gene: TRBD1
clone size: -
CDR3 protein: CASSGTGDNSYEQYF
CDR3 DNA: TGTGCCAGCAGCGGAACAGGGGACAACTCCTACGAGCAGTACTTC

J gene: TRBJ2-7
V gene: TRBV18
D gene: TRBD1
clone size: once
CDR3 protein: CASSRFYPGQGVSYEQYF
CDR3 DNA: TGTGCCAGCTCACGCTTTTACCCCGGACAGGGAGTATCCTACGAGCAGTACTTC

J gene: TRBJ1-1
V gene: TRBV4-3
D gene: TRBD1
clone size: -
CDR3 protein: CASSHEGFRGRSEAFF
CDR3 DNA: TGCGCCAGCAGCCACGAGGGGTTCAGGGGGCGATCTGAAGCTTTCTTT

J gene: TRBJ1-1
V gene: TRBV5-1
D gene: TRBD1
clone size: -
CDR3 protein: CASSFWTGAMNTEAFF
CDR3 DNA: TGCGCCAGCAGCTTTTGGACAGGAGCGATGAACACTGAAGCTTTCTTT

J gene: TRBJ1-1
V gene: TRBV19
D gene: -
clone size: few
CDR3 protein: CASSIGRGPGTEAFF
CDR3 DNA: TGTGCCAGTAGTATAGGCAGGGGCCCGGGGACTGAAGCTTTCTTT

J gene: TRBJ1-1
V gene: TRBV10-2
D gene: -
clone size: -
CDR3 protein: CASSRNTEAFF
CDR3 DNA: TGCGCCAGCAGTCGTAACACTGAAGCTTTCTTT

J gene: TRBJ2-7
V gene: TRBV6-6
D gene: TRBD2
clone size: -
CDR3 protein: CASSYSTASGSYEQYF
CDR3 DNA: TGTGCCAGCAGTTACTCGACGGCTAGCGGCTCCTACGAGCAGTACTTC

J gene: TRBJ1-5
V gene: TRBV19
D gene: -
clone size: -
CDR3 protein: CASSIQILVSNQPQHF
CDR3 DNA: TGTGCCAGTAGTATTCAGATTCTGGTTAGCAATCAGCCCCAGCATTTT

J gene: TRBJ1-1
V gene: TRBV5-1
D gene: TRBD1
clone size: -
CDR3 protein: CASRLGQGGNTEAFF
CDR3 DNA: TGCGCCAGCAGACTGGGACAGGGGGGGAACACTGAAGCTTTCTTT

J gene: TRBJ2-7
V gene: TRBV13
D gene: TRBD1
clone size: -
CDR3 protein: CASSLGQGAGYEQYF
CDR3 DNA: TGTGCCAGCAGCTTAGGACAGGGGGCTGGCTACGAGCAGTACTTC

J gene: TRBJ2-2
V gene: TRBV11-3
D gene: TRBD1
clone size: once
CDR3 protein: CASSGLGQRTGELFF
CDR3 DNA: TGTGCCAGCAGCGGGTTGGGACAGCGCACCGGGGAGCTGTTTTTT

J gene: TRBJ1-2
V gene: TRBV4-3
D gene: -
clone size: -
CDR3 protein: CASSQDTPGISNYGYTF
CDR3 DNA: TGCGCCAGCAGCCAAGATACCCCCGGTATATCTAACTATGGCTACACCTTC

J gene: TRBJ2-3
V gene: TRBV29-1
D gene: -
clone size: -
CDR3 protein: CSAFGGTDTQYF
CDR3 DNA: TGCAGCGCCTTCGGGGGCACAGATACGCAGTATTTT

J gene: TRBJ1-5
V gene: TRBV27
D gene: TRBD1
clone size: -
CDR3 protein: CASSKQGAQPQHF
CDR3 DNA: TGTGCCAGCAGTAAACAGGGGGCTCAGCCCCAGCATTTT